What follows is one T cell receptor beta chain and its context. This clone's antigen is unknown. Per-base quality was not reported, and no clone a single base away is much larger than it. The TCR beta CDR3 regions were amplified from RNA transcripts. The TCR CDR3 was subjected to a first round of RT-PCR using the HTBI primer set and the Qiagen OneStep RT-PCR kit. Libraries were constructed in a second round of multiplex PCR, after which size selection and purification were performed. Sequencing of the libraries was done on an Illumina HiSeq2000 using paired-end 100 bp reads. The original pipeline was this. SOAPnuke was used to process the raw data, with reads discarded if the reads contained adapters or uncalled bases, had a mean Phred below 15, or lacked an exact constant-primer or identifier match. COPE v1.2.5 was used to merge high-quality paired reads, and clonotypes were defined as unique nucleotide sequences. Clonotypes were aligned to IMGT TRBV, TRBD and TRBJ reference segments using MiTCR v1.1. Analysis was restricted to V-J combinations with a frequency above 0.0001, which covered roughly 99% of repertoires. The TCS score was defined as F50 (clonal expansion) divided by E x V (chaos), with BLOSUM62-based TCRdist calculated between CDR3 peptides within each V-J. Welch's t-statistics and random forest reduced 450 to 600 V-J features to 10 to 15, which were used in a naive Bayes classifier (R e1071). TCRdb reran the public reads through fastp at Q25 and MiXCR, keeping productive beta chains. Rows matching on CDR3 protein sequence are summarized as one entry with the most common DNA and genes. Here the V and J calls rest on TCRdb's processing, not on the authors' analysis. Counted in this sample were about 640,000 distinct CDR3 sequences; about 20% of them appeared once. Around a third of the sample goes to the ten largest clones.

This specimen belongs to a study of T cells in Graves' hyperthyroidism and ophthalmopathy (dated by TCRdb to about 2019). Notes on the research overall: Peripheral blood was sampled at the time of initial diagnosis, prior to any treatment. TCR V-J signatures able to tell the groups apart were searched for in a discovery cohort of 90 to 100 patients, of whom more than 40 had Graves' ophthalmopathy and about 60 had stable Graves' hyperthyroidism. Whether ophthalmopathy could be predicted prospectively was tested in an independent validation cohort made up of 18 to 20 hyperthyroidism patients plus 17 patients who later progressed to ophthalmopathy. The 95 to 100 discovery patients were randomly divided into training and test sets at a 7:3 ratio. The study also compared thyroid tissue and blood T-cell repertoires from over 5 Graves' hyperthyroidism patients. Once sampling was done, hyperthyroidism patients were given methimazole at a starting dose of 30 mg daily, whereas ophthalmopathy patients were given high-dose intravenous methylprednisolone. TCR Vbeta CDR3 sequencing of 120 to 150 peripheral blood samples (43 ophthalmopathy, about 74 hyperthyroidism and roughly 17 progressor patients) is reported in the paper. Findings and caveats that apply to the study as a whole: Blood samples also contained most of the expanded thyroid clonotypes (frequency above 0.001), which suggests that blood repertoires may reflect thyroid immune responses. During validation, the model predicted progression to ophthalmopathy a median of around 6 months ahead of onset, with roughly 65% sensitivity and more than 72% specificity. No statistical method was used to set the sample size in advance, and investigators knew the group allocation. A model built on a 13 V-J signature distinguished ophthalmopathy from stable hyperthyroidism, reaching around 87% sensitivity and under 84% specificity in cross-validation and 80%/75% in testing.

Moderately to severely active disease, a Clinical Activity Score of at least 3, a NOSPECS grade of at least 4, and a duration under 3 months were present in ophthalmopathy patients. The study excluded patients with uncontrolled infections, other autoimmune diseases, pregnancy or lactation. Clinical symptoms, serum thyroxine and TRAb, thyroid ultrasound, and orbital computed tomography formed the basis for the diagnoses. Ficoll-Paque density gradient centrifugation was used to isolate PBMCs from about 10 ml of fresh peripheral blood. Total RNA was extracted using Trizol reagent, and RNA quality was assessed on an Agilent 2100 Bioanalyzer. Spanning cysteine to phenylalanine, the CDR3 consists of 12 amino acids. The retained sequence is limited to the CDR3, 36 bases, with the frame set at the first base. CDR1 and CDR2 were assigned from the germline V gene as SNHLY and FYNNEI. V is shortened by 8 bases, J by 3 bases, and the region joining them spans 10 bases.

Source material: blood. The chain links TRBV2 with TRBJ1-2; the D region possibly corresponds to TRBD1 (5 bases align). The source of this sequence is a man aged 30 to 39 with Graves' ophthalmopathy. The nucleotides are TGTGCCAGCCTCGGGGCTTACTATGGCTACACCTTC. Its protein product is CASLGAYYGYTF.